Listed here are 27 T cell receptor beta chains from one sample, sequenced in a study of OX40 agonist ivuxolimab in advanced cancers. Profiling relied on immunoSEQ multiplex PCR, and the TCRdb table lists in-frame clones only, not all of them. Here the sample spans approximately 67,000 clones, 91% being singletons. Material: CD4+ or CD8+ T cells sorted from blood, obtained in a trial of the OX40 agonist ivuxolimab. The receptors were gathered from an adult with an advanced solid tumor such as melanoma, head and neck, liver or kidney cancer.

J is TRBJ2-1 and V is TRBV7-9, with D perhaps TRBD2 (6 bases). The V end lost 3 bases, the J end lost 4 bases, and 13 bases lay between the germline ends. The CDR3 is 15 residues long. The germline gives CDR1 SEHNR, CDR2 FQNEAQ (reference sequence). The DNA of the CDR3 is TGTGCCAGCAGCTTGGTCTTAGCGGAATACAATGAGCAGTTCTTC. Its protein is CASSLVLAEYNEQFF.

The chain recombines TRBV5-4 with TRBJ2-6, with 11 bases identical to TRBD2. CDR1 SGHNT and CDR2 YYREEE come from the germline V gene (reference sequence). CDR3 length: 19 amino acids. V dropped 3 bases and J dropped 0; count of bases not matched to a gene: 8. CDR3 loop: CASSSKGLAGGSGANVLTF. CDR3 DNA sequence: TGTGCCAGCAGCTCGAAAGGACTAGCGGGTGGCTCTGGGGCCAACGTCCTGACTTTC.

The rearrangement uses TRBV4-2 and TRBJ2-3; a possible D gene is TRBD2 (6 bases). In germline, CDR1 is LGHNA, CDR2 YNFKEQ. V gave up 4 bases and J gave up 6 bases, with 17 bases separating them. The CDR3 loop spans 15 amino acids. CDR3 in DNA: TGTGCCAGCAGCCCCCGCGCGAGAGGGAGGGATACGCAGTATTTT. Protein: CASSPRARGRDTQYF.

V and J are TRBV5-6 and TRBJ1-5; 7 bases fit TRBD1. CDR1 is SGHDT, CDR2 YYEEEE, per germline. The CDR3 runs to 15 residues. V was clipped by 4 bases and J by 1 base; unmatched bases: 5. The CDR3 bases are TGTGCCAGCAGCCAGCGGGACAGAAGCAATCAGCCCCAGCATTTT. Its protein product is CASSQRDRSNQPQHF.

A word on this clone: At one end, the junction sequence differs from germline, possibly due to a read error. The chain employs TRBV30 and TRBJ2-1, with D maybe TRBD2 (5 bases). The CDR3 consists of 13 residues. Germline V gives CDR1 GTSNPN, CDR2 SVGIG (reference sequence). CDR3 nucleotide sequence: TGTGCCTGGAGTTTGGACTCCAACAATGAGCAGTTCTTC. As protein: CAWSLDSNNEQFF.

V is TRBV29-1 and J is TRBJ2-2, with TRBD1 as a possible D gene (5 bases). V lost 4 bases to trimming and J lost 0 bases, with 9 bases between them. CDR1 is SQVTM, CDR2 ANQGSEA, per germline. The CDR3 extends over 14 amino acids. CDR3 protein: CSVVDRTNTGELFF. The CDR3 DNA follows: TGCAGCGTTGTCGACAGAACGAACACCGGGGAGCTGTTTTTT.

The chain couples TRBV28 to TRBJ1-6; D remains unclear. The V and J ends lost 8 bases and 0 bases respectively, with 14 bases between them. The germline gives CDR1 MDHEN, CDR2 SYDVKM. The CDR3 sequence is 16 residues long. CDR3 sequence reads: CASVGGPLSYNSPLHF. In DNA, the CDR3 is TGTGCCAGCGTCGGTGGACCGCTCTCCTATAATTCACCCCTCCACTTT.

The chain is built from TRBV14 and TRBJ2-3; D is unresolved. V lost 8 bases and J 7 bases, leaving 13 bases between the germline ends. CDR3 length: 12 residues. Germline V gene lookup returns CDR1 SGHDN and CDR2 FVKESK. The CDR3 here is CASSKTGYTQYF. The CDR3 bases are TGTGCCAGCTCCAAGACGGGTTATACGCAGTATTTT.

V and J are TRBV7-2 and TRBJ2-2; D uncertain. Trimming stripped 5 bases from V and 2 bases from J, with 12 bases between. This CDR3 region has 15 residues. CDR1 SGHTA and CDR2 FQGNSA come from the germline V gene. CDR3: CASSLSTSNTGELFF. The DNA for the CDR3 is TGTGCCAGCAGCCTTAGCACTTCCAACACCGGGGAGCTGTTTTTT.

The chain uses TRBV19 and TRBJ1-2; D is unresolved. Trimming pared 4 bases from V and 4 bases from J, leaving 10 bases between. The CDR3 sequence is 13 residues long. Germline V gene data show CDR1 as LNHDA and CDR2 as SQIVND (reference sequence). DNA for the CDR3: TGTGCCAGTAGTAGGGGAGAGGCCTATGGCTACACCTTC. Translated: CASSRGEAYGYTF.

This chain joins TRBV6-1 and TRBJ2-4; TRBD2 matches at 10 bases. The CDR3 sequence is 15 residues long. V gave up 6 bases and J gave up 6 bases; unmatched junction bases: 8. The germline V gene has CDR1 MNHNS and CDR2 SASEGT. In nucleotides, the CDR3 is TGTGCCAGCAGAGAGCGGGGGGGCCGGGGAAACATTCAGTACTTC. This encodes CASRERGGRGNIQYF.

This rearrangement joins TRBV5-4 to TRBJ2-1; 9 bases line up with TRBD2. The germline CDR1 and CDR2 sequences are SGHNT and YYREEE (reference sequence). The CDR3 runs to 16 residues. The J segment lost 3 bases and the V segment lost 0 bases, leaving 4 bases of the junction unmatched. CDR3 in amino acids: CASSLGRTSVYNEQFF. The CDR3 nucleotides are TGTGCCAGCAGCTTGGGGCGGACTAGCGTCTACAATGAGCAGTTCTTC.

The chain links TRBV7-9 to TRBJ1-2; D gene unclear. V was trimmed by 2 bases and J by 6 bases, leaving 7 bases between them. CDR3 length: 12 residues. The germline gives CDR1 SEHNR, CDR2 FQNEAQ (reference sequence). CDR3: CASSLSLDGYTF. The CDR3 coding sequence is TGTGCCAGCAGCTTATCGTTGGATGGCTACACCTTC.

The chain employs TRBV10-3 and TRBJ2-5; 13 nucleotides agree with TRBD2. This CDR3 has 15 residues. The germline CDR1 and CDR2 sequences are ENHRY and SYGVKD. Germline trimming cut 4 bases from V and 5 bases from J; bases unmatched to any gene: 4. The CDR3 DNA sequence: TGTGCCATCAGTGTGGGACTAGCGGGACGGGAGACCCAGTACTTC. Its protein product is CAISVGLAGRETQYF.

V is TRBV6-1 and J is TRBJ1-3; D is undetermined. Germline CDR1 MNHNS, CDR2 SASEGT. V lost 4 bases and J lost 5, with 12 bases in between. The CDR3 is 14 residues long. CDR3 in DNA: TGTGCCAGCAGTGGGACGGGAAATAGAAACACCATATATTTT. Its protein is CASSGTGNRNTIYF.

A single count supports this clone. The V gene is TRBV5-4, the J gene TRBJ1-2, with TRBD1 matching 7 bases. The length of the CDR3 is 14 residues. The ends lost 0 bases at V and 14 bases at J; junction bases unmatched: 13. Germline lookup yields CDR1 SGHNT and CDR2 YYREEE (reference sequence). The CDR3 DNA reads TGTGCCAGCAGCTTGGGGGGCCCGGTGAGGGGGCTTACCTTC. This gives the protein CASSLGGPVRGLTF.

This chain connects TRBV28 to TRBJ2-3; 7 bases are a match to TRBD1. V was pared by 2 bases and J by 6 bases, with 5 bases of the junction left unmatched. Germline loops: CDR1 MDHEN, CDR2 SYDVKM. This CDR3 spans 14 amino acids. The CDR3 DNA follows: TGTGCCAGCAGTTTACCAACAGGGGCGGATACGCAGTATTTT. Protein product: CASSLPTGADTQYF.

The V gene is TRBV10-1, the J gene TRBJ2-7; possible D gene TRBD1, 6 bases. Germline V CDR1 and CDR2: WNHNN, SYGVQD (reference sequence). The CDR3 is made up of 13 amino acids. V shed 3 bases and J shed 9 bases, with 15 bases lying between them. CDR3 sequence reads: CASSEEGVGGQYF. CDR3 coding DNA: TGCGCCAGCAGTGAAGAGGGAGTAGGGGGGCAGTACTTC.

V and J are TRBV6-6 and TRBJ2-7; 9 bases are a match to TRBD1. Germline-derived CDR1 and CDR2 are MNHNY and SVGAGI (reference sequence). J was trimmed by 7 bases and V by 6 bases; bases with no gene match: 7. The CDR3 is made up of 13 amino acids. The CDR3 spells CASSQHDRGEQYF. CDR3 DNA sequence: TGTGCCAGCAGCCAACACGACAGGGGGGAGCAGTACTTC.

The chain employs TRBV6-1 and TRBJ1-1; D is unresolved. CDR3 length equals 12 residues. Trimming shortened V by 6 bases and J by 1 base, and 6 bases separated the two germline ends. CDR1 MNHNS and CDR2 SASEGT come from the germline V gene. CDR3 nucleotide sequence: TGTGCCAGCAGGTTCAAGAACACTGAAGCTTTCTTT. This gives the protein CASRFKNTEAFF.

The chain combines TRBV7-2 with TRBJ1-3, with D possibly being TRBD1 (5 bases). Deletions cut 3 bases from V and 7 bases from J, with 13 bases between. Germline CDR1 reads SGHTA; CDR2 reads FQGNSA. The length of the CDR3 is 14 residues. CDR3 nucleotide sequence: TGTGCCAGCAGCTTTTTCGGAGGGGAGAACACCATATATTTT. Its protein product is CASSFFGGENTIYF.

V usage is TRBV19 and J usage is TRBJ1-1, with 12 bases aligning to TRBD1. From germline, CDR1 is LNHDA and CDR2 SQIVND (reference sequence). With V trimmed by 4 bases and J by 5 bases, 14 bases remained unmatched. The CDR3 totals 18 residues. This CDR3 reads CASSKGSGTGGERTEAFF. In DNA, the CDR3 is TGTGCCAGTAGTAAGGGTTCCGGGACAGGGGGCGAAAGGACTGAAGCTTTCTTT.

The chain uses TRBV28 and TRBJ2-5; a possible D gene is TRBD1 (5 bases). This CDR3 comprises 13 residues. Trimming left V 6 bases short and J 4 bases short, with 12 bases between. Germline V gene sequence: CDR1 MDHEN, CDR2 SYDVKM. CDR3 bases: TGTGCCAGCAGATCCCAGGGAAGAGAGACCCAGTACTTC. Its translation is CASRSQGRETQYF.

The rearrangement uses TRBV6-5 and TRBJ2-7, with 7 bases identical to TRBD2. J was trimmed by 4 bases and V by 5 bases; bases with no gene match: 11. Germline V lookup: CDR1 MNHEY, CDR2 SVGAGI. This CDR3 is 15 amino acids long. CDR3 loop: CASSTRGAGVYEQYF. The CDR3 nucleotides read TGTGCCAGCAGTACCCGAGGGGCGGGAGTGTACGAGCAGTACTTC.

This rearrangement joins TRBV7-2 to TRBJ2-5, with 12 bases matching TRBD2. V shed 5 bases and J 1 base; nucleotides not matched to a gene: 5. The CDR3 is made up of 16 amino acids. Germline lookup yields CDR1 SGHTA and CDR2 FQGNSA. The CDR3 sequence: CASSPRLAGAQETQYF. The CDR3, as DNA: TGTGCCAGCAGCCCTCGACTAGCGGGGGCCCAAGAGACCCAGTACTTC.

This clone has just one count. The gene calls are TRBV5-8 and TRBJ1-3, with TRBD1 matching over 10 bases. V lost 4 bases to trimming and J lost 3 bases; unmatched junction nucleotides: 7. The germline gives CDR1 SGHTS, CDR2 YDEGEE. The CDR3 is 16 residues long. The CDR3 loop reads CASSLTGGDDGNTIYF. CDR3 DNA: TGTGCCAGCAGCCTGACAGGGGGCGACGATGGAAACACCATATATTTT.

The CDR3 region has the DNA TGCGCCAGCAGCTTTGAGGGGGGCAGCACAGATACGCAGTATTTT. Protein sequence: CASSFEGGSTDTQYF. The chain links TRBV5-1 to TRBJ2-3; D assignment may be TRBD1 or TRBD2 (6 bases each). CDR3 length: 15 amino acids. The V end lost 2 bases, the J end lost 0 bases, and 10 bases lay between the germline ends. The germline CDR1 and CDR2 sequences are SGHRS and YFSETQ.